Each of the 4 T cell receptor beta chains below was sequenced from the same sample in a study of blood T cell repertoires in COVID-19. Only in-frame clones appear in the TCRdb table, and some are missing; sequencing was by immunoSEQ multiplex PCR. Among some 140,000 clones listed, about 90% were seen once. The source material was peripheral blood. These receptor sequences come from a man between 45 and 60 years old with acute or convalescent COVID-19.

CDR3 amino acids: CASSQRKTSGGTLSSYNEQFF. The CDR3 region has the DNA TGTGCCAGCAGTCAAAGGAAAACTAGCGGGGGGACCCTGAGCTCCTACAATGAGCAGTTCTTC. This chain links TRBV27 with TRBJ2-1; 12 nucleotides line up with TRBD2. This CDR3 spans 21 amino acids. Germline values: CDR1 MNHEY, CDR2 SMNVEV (reference sequence). V was clipped by 5 bases and J by 0 bases; unmatched bases: 17.

The chain combines TRBV28 with TRBJ2-2, with D unclear. The ends were cut back, 7 bases at V and 4 bases at J, with 13 bases in the middle. The germline gives CDR1 MDHEN, CDR2 SYDVKM. The CDR3 loop spans 14 amino acids. The DNA for the CDR3 is TGTGCCAGCATCCCACGGGTGTCCACCGGGGAGCTGTTTTTT. This sequence encodes CASIPRVSTGELFF.

The gene calls are TRBV4-2 and TRBJ2-7; possible D gene TRBD2, 7 bases. The CDR3 totals 15 residues. Trimming stripped 1 base from V and 2 bases from J, with 12 bases between. Germline V gene lookup returns CDR1 LGHNA and CDR2 YNFKEQ. The CDR3 coding sequence is TGTGCCAGCAGCCAAGTGGGGGGGCAGACCTACGAGCAGTACTTC. Translating it yields CASSQVGGQTYEQYF.

The chain carries TRBV6-2 or TRBV6-3 and TRBJ2-2, with 7 bases fitting TRBD2. CDR3 length equals 17 residues. The germline V gene has CDR1 MNHEY and CDR2 SVGEGT. V lost 5 bases, J lost 4 bases, and 13 bases stayed unmatched. The CDR3 loop reads CASSPTEGRERTGELFF. The CDR3 DNA reads TGTGCCAGCAGTCCAACTGAGGGGCGGGAGCGCACCGGGGAGCTGTTTTTT.